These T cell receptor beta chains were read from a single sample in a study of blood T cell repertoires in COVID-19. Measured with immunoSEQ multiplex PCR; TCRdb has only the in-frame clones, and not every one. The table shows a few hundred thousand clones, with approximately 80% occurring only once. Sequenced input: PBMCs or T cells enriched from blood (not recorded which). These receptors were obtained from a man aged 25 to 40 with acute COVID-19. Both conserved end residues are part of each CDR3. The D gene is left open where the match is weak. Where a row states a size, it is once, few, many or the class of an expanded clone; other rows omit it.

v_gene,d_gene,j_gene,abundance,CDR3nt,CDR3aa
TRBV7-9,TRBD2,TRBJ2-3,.,TGTGCCAGCAGCCCCTTAGATGTACCCCTAGCGGGATCCACAGATACGCAGTATTTT,CASSPLDVPLAGSTDTQYF
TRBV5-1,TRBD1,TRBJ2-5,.,TGCGCCAGCAGCGTAACTACAGGGGTTCGAGAGACCCAGTACTTC,CASSVTTGVRETQYF
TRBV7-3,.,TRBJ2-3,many,TGTGCCAGCAGGAGGGGGGGCATACCCACAGATACGCAGTATTTT,CASRRGGIPTDTQYF
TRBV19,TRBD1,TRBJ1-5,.,TGTGCCAGTAGTATAATAGGGACAGGAGGCAATCAGCCCCAGCATTTT,CASSIIGTGGNQPQHF
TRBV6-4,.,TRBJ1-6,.,TGTGCCAGCAGTGAGGGGGGGGGATCACCCCTCCACTTT,CASSEGGGSPLHF
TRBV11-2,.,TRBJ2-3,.,TGTGCCAGCAGCTTAAAAATAGCGGATACAGATACGCAGTATTTT,CASSLKIADTDTQYF
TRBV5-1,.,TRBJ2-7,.,TGCGCCAGCAGGTACCAGGGGAGCTCCTACGAGCAGTACTTC,CASRYQGSSYEQYF
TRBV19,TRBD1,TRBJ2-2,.,TGTGCCAGTAGTATTACACAGGGGAAGGCCGGGGAGCTGTTTTTT,CASSITQGKAGELFF
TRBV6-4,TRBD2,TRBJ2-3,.,TGTGCCAGCATAGGTAGCGGGCTCACAGATACGCAGTATTTT,CASIGSGLTDTQYF
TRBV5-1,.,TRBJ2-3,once,TGCGCCAGCAGCTTGGCCACCACTACAGATACGCAGTATTTT,CASSLATTTDTQYF
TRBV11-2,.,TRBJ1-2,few,TGTGCCAGCAGCTTAGGAATCTGGGCCTCCCCTAACTATGGCTACACCTTC,CASSLGIWASPNYGYTF
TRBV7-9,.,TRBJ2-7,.,TGTGCCAGCAGCTTAGTGAGGCGGGACGGCACCTACGAGCAGTACTTC,CASSLVRRDGTYEQYF
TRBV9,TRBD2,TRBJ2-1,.,TGTGCCAGCAGCGTGACGGCTAGCGGGGGGGTGAATGAGCAGTTCTTC,CASSVTASGGVNEQFF
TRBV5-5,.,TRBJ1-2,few,TGTGCCAGCAGCTCAACCGGGAGGGGGAACGATGGCTACACCTTC,CASSSTGRGNDGYTF
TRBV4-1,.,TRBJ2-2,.,TGCGCCAGCAGCCAAGCAGGATCCGGGGAGCTGTTTTTT,CASSQAGSGELFF
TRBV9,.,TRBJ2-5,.,TGTGCCAGCAATCGGGGGATCCAAGAGACCCAGTACTTC,CASNRGIQETQYF
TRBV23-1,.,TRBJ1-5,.,TGCGCCAGCAGCCAGGCCCCAGTCTGGACTGCCTCCAGGCAGCCCCAGCATTTT,CASSQAPVWTASRQPQHF
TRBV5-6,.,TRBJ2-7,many,TGTGCCAGCAGCCGAGTCCAAGTCCCCTACGAGCAGTACTTC,CASSRVQVPYEQYF
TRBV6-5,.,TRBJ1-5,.,TGTGCCAGCAGACAGGGAACCAATCAGCCCCAGCATTTT,CASRQGTNQPQHF
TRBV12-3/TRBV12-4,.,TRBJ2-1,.,TGTGCCAGCATCTCTGCTAGCAATGAGCAGTTCTTC,CASISASNEQFF
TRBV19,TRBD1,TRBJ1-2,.,TGTGCCAGTATTAGCCTCGGGACAGGGGAGAGATACACCTTC,CASISLGTGERYTF
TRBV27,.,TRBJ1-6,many,TGTGCCTCGCGTCCTAGCTCCTATAATTCACCCCTCCACTTT,CASRPSSYNSPLHF
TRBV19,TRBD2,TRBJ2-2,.,TGTGCCAGTAGCTCGGGGGGTAACACCGGGGAGCTGTTTTTT,CASSSGGNTGELFF
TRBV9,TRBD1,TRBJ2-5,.,TGTGCCAGCAGCTCACAGGGGGTGGGAGAGACCCAGTACTTC,CASSSQGVGETQYF
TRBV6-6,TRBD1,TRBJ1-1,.,TGTGCCAGCAGCCGACCGGGACAGGTGGGGCCAGGCACTGAAGCTTTCTTT,CASSRPGQVGPGTEAFF
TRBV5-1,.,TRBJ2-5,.,TGCGCCAGCAGCTTGGCGGGGATAAGAGAGACCCAGTACTTC,CASSLAGIRETQYF
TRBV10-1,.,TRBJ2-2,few,TGCGCCAGCAGCACCGGGAGTGGCGGGGAGCTGTTTTTT,CASSTGSGGELFF
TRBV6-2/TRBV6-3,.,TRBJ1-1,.,TGTGCCAGCAGTCGCCCCCCGGCAGGTAGGGAAGCTTTCTTT,CASSRPPAGREAFF
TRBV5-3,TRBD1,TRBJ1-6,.,TGTGCCAGAAGCATGGGACAGTCAGTCTCCTATAATTCACCCCTCCACTTT,CARSMGQSVSYNSPLHF
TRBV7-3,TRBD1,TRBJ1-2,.,TGTGCCAGCAGCCGAGGGGGCGCGAGTGGCTACACCTTC,CASSRGGASGYTF
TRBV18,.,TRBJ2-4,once,TGTGCCAGCTCGCCCGCCGGACAGACGATTCAGTACTTC,CASSPAGQTIQYF
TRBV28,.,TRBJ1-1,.,TGTGCCAGCAGGAGGCTGGTGGTGTCTCCTGAAGCTTTCTTT,CASRRLVVSPEAFF
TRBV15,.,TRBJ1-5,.,TGTGCCACCAGCACCTCCTCGTTAAGCAATCAGCCCCAGCATTTT,CATSTSSLSNQPQHF
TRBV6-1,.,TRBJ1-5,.,TGTGCCAGCAGTGAAGCGACGGGGGTCAATCAGCCCCAGCATTTT,CASSEATGVNQPQHF
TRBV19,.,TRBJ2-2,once,TGTGCCAGTATCAACAGCAACACCGGGGAGCTGTTTTTT,CASINSNTGELFF
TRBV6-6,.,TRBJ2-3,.,TGTGCCAGCAGTTACCTGCAGAACACAGATACGCAGTATTTT,CASSYLQNTDTQYF
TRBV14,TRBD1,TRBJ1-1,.,TGTGCCAGCAGCCAACGGACAGGGAGGGACACTGAAGCTTTCTTT,CASSQRTGRDTEAFF
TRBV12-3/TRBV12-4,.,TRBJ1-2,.,TGTGCCAGCAGCATCGGGACAATCTATGGCTACACCTTC,CASSIGTIYGYTF
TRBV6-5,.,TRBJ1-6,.,TGTGCCAGCAGTTACTTTGACAGCTCCAATTCACCCCTCCACTTT,CASSYFDSSNSPLHF
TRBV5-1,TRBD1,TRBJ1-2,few,TGCGCCAGCAGCTTGGATCAGGGGGCGCGCGGCTACACCTTC,CASSLDQGARGYTF
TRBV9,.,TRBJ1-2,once,TGTGCCAGCAGCGCGCCCGGAGGCTATGGCTACACCTTC,CASSAPGGYGYTF
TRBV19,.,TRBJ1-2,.,TGTGCCAGTAACCGGAGACAGACCTATGGCTACACCTTC,CASNRRQTYGYTF
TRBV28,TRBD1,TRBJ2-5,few,TGTGCCAGCAGTTCCGGGACAGAAGAGACCCAGTACTTC,CASSSGTEETQYF
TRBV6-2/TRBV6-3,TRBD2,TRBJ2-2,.,TGTGCCAGCAGTCCATCGACTAGCGTTGGCACCGGGGAGCTGTTTTTT,CASSPSTSVGTGELFF
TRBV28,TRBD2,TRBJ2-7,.,TGTGCCAGCAGTGCTGAGCCGCGGGGGTACGAGCAGTACTTC,CASSAEPRGYEQYF
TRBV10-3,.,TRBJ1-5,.,TGTGCCATCAGTGGCTACACGGGGGAGCCCCAGCATTTT,CAISGYTGEPQHF
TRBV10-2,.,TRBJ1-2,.,TGCGCCAGCAGTGAGAGGCAGGGGTCTGGCTACACCTTC,CASSERQGSGYTF
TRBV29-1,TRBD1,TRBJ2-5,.,TGCAGCGTTGAAAGGGCGGAACAGGGGGGTAGTCAAGAGACCCAGTACTTC,CSVERAEQGGSQETQYF
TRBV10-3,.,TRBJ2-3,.,TGTGCCATCAGTGACTGGGTTAGGCGGGGCGCGGGAGATACGCAGTATTTT,CAISDWVRRGAGDTQYF
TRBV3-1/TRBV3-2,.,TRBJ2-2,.,TGTGCCAGCAGCCAAGTGGGGGGGGCCTCCGGGGAGCTGTTTTTT,CASSQVGGASGELFF
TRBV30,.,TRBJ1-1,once,TGTGCCTGGACAGGGTTTCAGTCAGAGGCTTTCTTT,CAWTGFQSEAFF
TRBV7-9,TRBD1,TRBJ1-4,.,TGTGCCAGCAGCTTACCAGGGGGGAATGAAAAACTGTTTTTT,CASSLPGGNEKLFF
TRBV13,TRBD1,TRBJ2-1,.,TGTGCCAGCAGCCCGGGACAGGGGCCCTACAATGAGCAGTTCTTC,CASSPGQGPYNEQFF
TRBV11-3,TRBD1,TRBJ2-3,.,TGTGCCAGCAGCCCTACAGGGGGCGAAGCAGATACGCAGTATTTT,CASSPTGGEADTQYF
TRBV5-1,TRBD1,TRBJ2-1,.,TGCGCCAGCAGCTCTGGGACAGCCCCGTTCAATGAGCAGTTCTTC,CASSSGTAPFNEQFF